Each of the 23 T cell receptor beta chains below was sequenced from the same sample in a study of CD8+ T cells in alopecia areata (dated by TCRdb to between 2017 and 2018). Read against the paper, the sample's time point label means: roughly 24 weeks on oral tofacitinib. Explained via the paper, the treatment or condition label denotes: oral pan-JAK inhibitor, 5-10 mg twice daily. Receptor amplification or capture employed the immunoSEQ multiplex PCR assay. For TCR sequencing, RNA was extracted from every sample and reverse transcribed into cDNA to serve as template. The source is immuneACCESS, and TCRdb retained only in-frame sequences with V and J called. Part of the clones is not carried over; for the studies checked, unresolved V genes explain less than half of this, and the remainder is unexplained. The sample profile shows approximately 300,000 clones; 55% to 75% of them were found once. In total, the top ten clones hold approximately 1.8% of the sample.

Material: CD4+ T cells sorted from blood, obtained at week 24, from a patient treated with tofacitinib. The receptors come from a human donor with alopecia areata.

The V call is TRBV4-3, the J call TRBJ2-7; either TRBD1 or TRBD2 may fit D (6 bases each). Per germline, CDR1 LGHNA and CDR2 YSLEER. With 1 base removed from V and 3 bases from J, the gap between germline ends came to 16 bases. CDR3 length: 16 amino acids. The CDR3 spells CASSQGSPGALYEQYF. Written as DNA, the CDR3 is TGCGCCAGCAGCCAAGGCTCCCCGGGGGCACTCTACGAGCAGTACTTC.

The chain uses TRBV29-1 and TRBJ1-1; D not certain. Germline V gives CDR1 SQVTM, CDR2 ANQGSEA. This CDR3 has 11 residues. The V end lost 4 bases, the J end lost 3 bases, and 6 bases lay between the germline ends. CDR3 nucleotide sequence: TGCAGCGTTGTGCCATACACTGAAGCTTTCTTT. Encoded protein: CSVVPYTEAFF.

CDR3 DNA: TGTGCCAGCAGTTCGTACGGGGAAAGCACAGATACGCAGTATTTT. Protein product: CASSSYGESTDTQYF. This rearrangement joins TRBV27 to TRBJ2-3; D may be TRBD2 (5 bases). From germline, CDR1 is MNHEY and CDR2 SMNVEV (reference sequence). Deletions cut 4 bases from V and 0 bases from J, with 11 bases between. CDR3 length: 15 amino acids.

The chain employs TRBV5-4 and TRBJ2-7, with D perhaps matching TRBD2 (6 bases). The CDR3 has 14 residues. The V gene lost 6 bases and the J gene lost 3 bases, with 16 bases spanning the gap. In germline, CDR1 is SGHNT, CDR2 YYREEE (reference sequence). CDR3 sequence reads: CASTMEGRSYEQYF. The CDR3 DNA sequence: TGTGCCAGCACCATGGAGGGACGGAGCTACGAGCAGTACTTC.

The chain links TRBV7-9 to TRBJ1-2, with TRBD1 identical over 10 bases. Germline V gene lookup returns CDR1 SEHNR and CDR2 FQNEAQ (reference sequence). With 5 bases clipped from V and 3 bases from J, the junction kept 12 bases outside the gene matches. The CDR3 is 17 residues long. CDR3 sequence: CASSHWQGQGKDYGYTF. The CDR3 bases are TGTGCCAGCAGCCACTGGCAGGGACAGGGGAAGGACTATGGCTACACCTTC.

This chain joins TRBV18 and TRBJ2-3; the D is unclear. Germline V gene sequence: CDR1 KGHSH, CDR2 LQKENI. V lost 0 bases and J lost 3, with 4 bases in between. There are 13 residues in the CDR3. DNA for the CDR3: TGTGCCAGCTCACCACCTCAGACAGATACGCAGTATTTT. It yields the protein CASSPPQTDTQYF.

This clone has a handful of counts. This CDR3 reads CASVRPVLPNTEAFF. For the CDR3, the DNA is TGTGCCAGCGTTAGGCCGGTCCTACCGAACACTGAAGCTTTCTTT. V and J are TRBV2 and TRBJ1-1; D ambiguous. In germline, CDR1 is SNHLY, CDR2 FYNNEI. This CDR3 region has 15 residues. Trimming shortened V by 8 bases and J by 1 base, and 17 bases separated the two germline ends.

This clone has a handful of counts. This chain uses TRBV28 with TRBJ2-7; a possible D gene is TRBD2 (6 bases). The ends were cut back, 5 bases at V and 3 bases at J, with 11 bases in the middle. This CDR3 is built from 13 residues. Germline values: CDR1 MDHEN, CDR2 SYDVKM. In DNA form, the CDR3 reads TGTGCCAGCAGTCGGGGGAGCCTCTACGAGCAGTACTTC. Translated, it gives CASSRGSLYEQYF.

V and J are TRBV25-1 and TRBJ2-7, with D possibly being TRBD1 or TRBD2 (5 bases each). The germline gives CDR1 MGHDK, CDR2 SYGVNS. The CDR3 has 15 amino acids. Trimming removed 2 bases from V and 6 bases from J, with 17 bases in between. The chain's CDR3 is CASSEGGKPVPEQYF. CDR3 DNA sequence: TGTGCCAGCAGTGAAGGGGGAAAACCCGTCCCCGAGCAGTACTTC.

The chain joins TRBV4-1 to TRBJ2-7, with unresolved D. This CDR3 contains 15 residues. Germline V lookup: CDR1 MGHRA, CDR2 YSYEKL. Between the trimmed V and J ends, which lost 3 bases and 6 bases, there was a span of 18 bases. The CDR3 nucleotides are TGCGCCAGCAGCCATCCTCTTACCACTCCCGGCGAGCAGTACTTC. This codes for CASSHPLTTPGEQYF.

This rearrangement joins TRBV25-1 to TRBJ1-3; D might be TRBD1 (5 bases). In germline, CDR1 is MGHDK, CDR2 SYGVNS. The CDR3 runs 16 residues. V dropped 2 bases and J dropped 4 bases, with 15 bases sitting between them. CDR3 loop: CASSERAGSAGNTIYF. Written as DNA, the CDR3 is TGTGCCAGCAGTGAACGGGCAGGGAGCGCCGGAAACACCATATATTTT.

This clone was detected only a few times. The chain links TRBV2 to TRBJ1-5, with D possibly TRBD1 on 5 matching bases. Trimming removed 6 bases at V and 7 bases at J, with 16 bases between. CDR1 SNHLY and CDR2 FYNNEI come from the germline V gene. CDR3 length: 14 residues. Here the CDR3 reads CASSQAGSRQPQHF. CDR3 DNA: TGTGCCAGCAGCCAAGCAGGGTCCCGACAGCCCCAGCATTTT.

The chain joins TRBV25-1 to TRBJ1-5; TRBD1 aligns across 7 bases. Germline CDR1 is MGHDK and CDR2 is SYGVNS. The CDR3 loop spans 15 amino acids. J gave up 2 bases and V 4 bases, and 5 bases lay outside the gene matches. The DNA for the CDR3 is TGTGCCAGCAGTGCCACAGGGGAGGGCAATCAGCCCCAGCATTTT. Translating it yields CASSATGEGNQPQHF. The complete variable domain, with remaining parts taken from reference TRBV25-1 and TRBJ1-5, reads EADIYQTPRYLVIGTGKKITLECSQTMGHDKMYWYQQDPGMELHLIHYSYGVNSTEKGDLSSESTVSRIRTEHFPLTLESARPSHTSQYLCASSATGEGNQPQHFGDGTRLSIL.

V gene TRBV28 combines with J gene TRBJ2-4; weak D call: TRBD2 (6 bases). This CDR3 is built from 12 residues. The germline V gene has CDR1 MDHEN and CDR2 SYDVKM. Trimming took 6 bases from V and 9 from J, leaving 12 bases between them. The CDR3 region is CASSPTSLIQYF. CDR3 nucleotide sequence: TGTGCCAGCAGCCCAACTAGCCTCATTCAGTACTTC. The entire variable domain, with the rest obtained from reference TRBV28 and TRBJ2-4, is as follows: DVKVTQSSRYLVKRTGEKVFLECVQDMDHENMFWYRQDPGLGLRLIYFSYDVKMKEKGDIPEGYSVSREKKERFSLILESASTNQTSMYLCASSPTSLIQYFGAGTRLSVL.

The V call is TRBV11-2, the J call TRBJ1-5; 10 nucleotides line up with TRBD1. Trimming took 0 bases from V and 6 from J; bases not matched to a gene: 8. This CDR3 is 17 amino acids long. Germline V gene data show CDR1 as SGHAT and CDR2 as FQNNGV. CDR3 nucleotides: TGTGCCAGCAGCTTAGATGACGGACAGGGGGGCGGTCAGCCCCAGCATTTT. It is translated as CASSLDDGQGGGQPQHF.

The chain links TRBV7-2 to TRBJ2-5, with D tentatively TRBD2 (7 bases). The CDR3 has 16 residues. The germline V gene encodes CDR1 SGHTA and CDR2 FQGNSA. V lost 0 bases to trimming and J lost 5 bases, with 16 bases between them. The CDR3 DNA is TGTGCCAGCAGCTTAGCCACAGTGGGGGGGCACGAGACCCAGTACTTC. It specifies CASSLATVGGHETQYF.

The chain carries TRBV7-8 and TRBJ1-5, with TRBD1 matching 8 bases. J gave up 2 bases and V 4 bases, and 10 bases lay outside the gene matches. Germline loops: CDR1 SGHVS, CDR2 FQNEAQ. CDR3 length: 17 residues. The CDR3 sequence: CASSSHTGGLGNQPQHF. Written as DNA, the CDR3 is TGTGCCAGCAGCTCCCACACAGGGGGATTAGGCAATCAGCCCCAGCATTTT.

For the CDR3, the DNA is TGTGCCAGCAGTTTAAGGGACGAGCAGTACTTC. Translating gives CASSLRDEQYF. The V gene is TRBV28, the J gene TRBJ2-7; D call uncertain. The CDR3 covers 11 residues. Germline V gene lookup returns CDR1 MDHEN and CDR2 SYDVKM. Trimming left V 2 bases short and J 5 bases short, with 4 bases between.

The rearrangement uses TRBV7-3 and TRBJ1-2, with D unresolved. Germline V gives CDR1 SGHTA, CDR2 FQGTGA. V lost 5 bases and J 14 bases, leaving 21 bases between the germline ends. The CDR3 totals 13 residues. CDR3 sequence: CASSLARELRVTF. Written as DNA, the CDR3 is TGTGCCAGCAGCCTTGCAAGAGAGCTTAGGGTGACCTTC. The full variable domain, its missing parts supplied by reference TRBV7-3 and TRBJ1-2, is GAGVSQTPSNKVTEKGKYVELRCDPISGHTALYWYRQSLGQGPEFLIYFQGTGAADDSGLPNDRFFAVRPEGSVSTLKIQRTERGDSAVYLCASSLARELRVTFGSGTRLTVV.

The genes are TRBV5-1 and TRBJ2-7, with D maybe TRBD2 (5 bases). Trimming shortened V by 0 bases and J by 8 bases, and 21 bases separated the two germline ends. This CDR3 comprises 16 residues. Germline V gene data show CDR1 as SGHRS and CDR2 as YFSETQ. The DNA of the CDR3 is TGCGCCAGCAGCTTGGGCTCCGTGGTGGGAGTCGTCCAGCAGTACTTC. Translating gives CASSLGSVVGVVQQYF.

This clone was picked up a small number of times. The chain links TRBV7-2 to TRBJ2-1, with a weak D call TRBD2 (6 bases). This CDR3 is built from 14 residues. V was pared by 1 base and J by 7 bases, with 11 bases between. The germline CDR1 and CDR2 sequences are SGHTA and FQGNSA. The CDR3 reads CASSLDGGRNEQFF. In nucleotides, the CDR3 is TGTGCCAGCAGCTTAGACGGGGGTAGGAATGAGCAGTTCTTC.

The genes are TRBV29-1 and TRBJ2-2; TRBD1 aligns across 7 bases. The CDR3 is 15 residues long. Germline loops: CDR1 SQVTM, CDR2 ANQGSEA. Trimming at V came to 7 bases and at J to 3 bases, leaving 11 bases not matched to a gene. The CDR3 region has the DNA TGCAGCGCAAATTTGACAGGGCTTTACACCGGGGAGCTGTTTTTT. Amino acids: CSANLTGLYTGELFF.

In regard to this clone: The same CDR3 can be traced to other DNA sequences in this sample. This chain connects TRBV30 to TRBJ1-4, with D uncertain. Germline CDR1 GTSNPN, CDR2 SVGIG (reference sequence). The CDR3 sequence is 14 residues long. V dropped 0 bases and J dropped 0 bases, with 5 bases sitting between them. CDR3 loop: CAWSVGATNEKLFF. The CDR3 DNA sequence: TGTGCCTGGAGTGTGGGTGCAACTAATGAAAAACTGTTTTTT. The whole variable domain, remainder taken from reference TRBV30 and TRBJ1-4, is SQTIHQWPATLVQPVGSPLSLECTVEGTSNPNLYWYRQAAGRGLQLLFYSVGIGQISSEVPQNLSASRPQDRQFILSSKKLLLSDSGFYLCAWSVGATNEKLFFGSGTQLSVL.